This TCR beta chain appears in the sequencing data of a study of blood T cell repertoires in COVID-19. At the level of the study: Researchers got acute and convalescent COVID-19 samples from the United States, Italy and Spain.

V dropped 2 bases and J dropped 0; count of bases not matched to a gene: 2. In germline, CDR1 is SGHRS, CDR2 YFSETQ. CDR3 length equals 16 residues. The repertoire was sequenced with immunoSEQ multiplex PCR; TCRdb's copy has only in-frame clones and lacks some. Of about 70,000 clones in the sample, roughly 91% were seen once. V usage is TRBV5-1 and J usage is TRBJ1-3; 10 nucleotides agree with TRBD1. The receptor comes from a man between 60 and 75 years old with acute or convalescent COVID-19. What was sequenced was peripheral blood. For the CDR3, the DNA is TGCGCCAGCAGCTTTGGACAGGGGGGCTCTGGAAACACCATATATTTT. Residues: CASSFGQGGSGNTIYF.